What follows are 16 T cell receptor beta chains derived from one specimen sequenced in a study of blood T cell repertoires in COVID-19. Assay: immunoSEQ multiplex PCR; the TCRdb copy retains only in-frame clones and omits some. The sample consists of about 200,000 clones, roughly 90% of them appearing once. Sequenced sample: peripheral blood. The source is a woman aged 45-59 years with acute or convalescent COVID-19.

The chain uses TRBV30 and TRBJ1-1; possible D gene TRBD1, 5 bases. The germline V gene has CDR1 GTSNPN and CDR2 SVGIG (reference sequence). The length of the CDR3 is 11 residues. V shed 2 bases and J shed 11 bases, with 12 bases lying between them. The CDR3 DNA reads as TGTGCCTGGAGTACCTCGGGGGGGGCTTTCTTT. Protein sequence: CAWSTSGGAFF.

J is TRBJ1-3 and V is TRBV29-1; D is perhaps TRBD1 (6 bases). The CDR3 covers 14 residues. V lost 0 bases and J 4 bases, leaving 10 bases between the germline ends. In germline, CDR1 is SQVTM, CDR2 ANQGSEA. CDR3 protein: CSVEDRGKGNTIYF. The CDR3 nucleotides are TGCAGCGTTGAAGACAGGGGAAAGGGAAACACCATATATTTT.

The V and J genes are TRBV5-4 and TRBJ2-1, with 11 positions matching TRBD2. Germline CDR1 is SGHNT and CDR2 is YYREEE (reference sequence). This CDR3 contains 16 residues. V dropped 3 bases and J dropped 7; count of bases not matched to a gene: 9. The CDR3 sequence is CASSSKTSGGRNEQFF. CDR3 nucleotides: TGTGCCAGCAGCTCGAAAACTAGCGGGGGCAGGAATGAGCAGTTCTTC.

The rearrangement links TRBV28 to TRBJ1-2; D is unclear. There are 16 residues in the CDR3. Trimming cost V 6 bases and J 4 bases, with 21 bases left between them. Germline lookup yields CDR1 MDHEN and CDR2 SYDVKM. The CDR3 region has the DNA TGTGCCAGCAGCTTCCGGACTTTGAATAGGGTCTATGGCTACACCTTC. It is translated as CASSFRTLNRVYGYTF.

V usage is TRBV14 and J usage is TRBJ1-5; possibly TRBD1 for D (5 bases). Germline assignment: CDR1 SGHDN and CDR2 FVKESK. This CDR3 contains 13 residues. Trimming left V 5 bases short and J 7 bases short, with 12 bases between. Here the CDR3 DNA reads TGTGCCAGCAGCGCAGGGTTACGACAGCCCCAGCATTTT. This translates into CASSAGLRQPQHF.

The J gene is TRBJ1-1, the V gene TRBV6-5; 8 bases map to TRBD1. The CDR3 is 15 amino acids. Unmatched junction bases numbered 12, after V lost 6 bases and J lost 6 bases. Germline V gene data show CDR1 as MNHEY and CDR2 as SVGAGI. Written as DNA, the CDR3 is TGTGCCAGCAGAGACCCGGACAGGGCGGCCGCTGAAGCTTTCTTT. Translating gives CASRDPDRAAAEAFF.

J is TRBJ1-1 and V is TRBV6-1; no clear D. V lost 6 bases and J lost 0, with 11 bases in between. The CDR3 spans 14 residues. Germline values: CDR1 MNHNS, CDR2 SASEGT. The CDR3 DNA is TGTGCCAGCAGATCAGGTGGCTTGAACACTGAAGCTTTCTTT. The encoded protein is CASRSGGLNTEAFF.

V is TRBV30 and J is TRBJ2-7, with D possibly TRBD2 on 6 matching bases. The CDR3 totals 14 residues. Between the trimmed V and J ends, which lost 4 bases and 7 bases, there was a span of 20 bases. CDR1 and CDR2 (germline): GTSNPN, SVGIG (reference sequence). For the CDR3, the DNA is TGTGCCTGGATCCGAGAGGGGCGGGGCTGGGAGCAGTACTTC. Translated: CAWIREGRGWEQYF.

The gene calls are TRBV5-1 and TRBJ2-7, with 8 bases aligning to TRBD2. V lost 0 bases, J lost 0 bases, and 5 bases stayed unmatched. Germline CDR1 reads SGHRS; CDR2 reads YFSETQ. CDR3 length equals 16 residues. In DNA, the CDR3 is TGCGCCAGCAGCTTGGACACTAGCGGCGCCTCCTACGAGCAGTACTTC. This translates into CASSLDTSGASYEQYF.

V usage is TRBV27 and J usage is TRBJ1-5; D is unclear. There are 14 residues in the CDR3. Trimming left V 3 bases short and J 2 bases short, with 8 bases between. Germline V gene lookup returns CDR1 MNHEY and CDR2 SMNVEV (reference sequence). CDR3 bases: TGTGCCAGCAGTTTGGTGGCCGGCAATCAGCCCCAGCATTTT. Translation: CASSLVAGNQPQHF.

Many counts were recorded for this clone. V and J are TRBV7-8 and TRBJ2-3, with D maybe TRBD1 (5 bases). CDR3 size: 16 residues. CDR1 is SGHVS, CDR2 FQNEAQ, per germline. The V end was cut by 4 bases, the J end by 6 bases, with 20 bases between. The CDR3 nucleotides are TGTGCCAGCAGCTCGGATTTAAAGGGGTCCCAGGATACGCAGTATTTT. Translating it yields CASSSDLKGSQDTQYF.

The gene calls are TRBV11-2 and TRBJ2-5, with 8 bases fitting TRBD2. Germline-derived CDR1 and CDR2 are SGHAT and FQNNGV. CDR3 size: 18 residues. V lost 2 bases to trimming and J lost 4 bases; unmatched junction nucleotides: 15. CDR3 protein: CASSLIGPGLGVGETQYF. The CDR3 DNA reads TGTGCCAGCAGCTTAATAGGGCCGGGACTAGGTGTTGGAGAGACCCAGTACTTC.

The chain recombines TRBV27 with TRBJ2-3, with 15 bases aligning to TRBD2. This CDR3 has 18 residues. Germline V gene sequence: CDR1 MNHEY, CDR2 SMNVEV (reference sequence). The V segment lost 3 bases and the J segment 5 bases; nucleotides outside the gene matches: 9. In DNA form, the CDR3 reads TGTGCCAGCAGTTTTCGGACTAGCGGGGGGGCCTGGGTAGATACGCAGTATTTT. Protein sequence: CASSFRTSGGAWVDTQYF.

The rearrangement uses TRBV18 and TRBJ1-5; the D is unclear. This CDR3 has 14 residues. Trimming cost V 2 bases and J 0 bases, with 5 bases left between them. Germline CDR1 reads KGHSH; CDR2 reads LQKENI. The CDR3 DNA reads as TGTGCCAGCTCACCAGACTCTAGCAATCAGCCCCAGCATTTT. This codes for CASSPDSSNQPQHF.

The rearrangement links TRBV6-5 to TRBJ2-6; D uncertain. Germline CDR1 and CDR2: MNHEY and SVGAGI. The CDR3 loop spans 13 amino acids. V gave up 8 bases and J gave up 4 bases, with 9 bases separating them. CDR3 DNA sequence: TGTGCCAGCCTCAGAACCGGGGCCAACGTCCTGACTTTC. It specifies CASLRTGANVLTF.

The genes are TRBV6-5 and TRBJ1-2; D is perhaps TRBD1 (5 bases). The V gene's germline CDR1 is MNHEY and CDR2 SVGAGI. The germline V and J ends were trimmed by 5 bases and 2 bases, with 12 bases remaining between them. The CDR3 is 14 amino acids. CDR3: CASSSSGGNYGYTF. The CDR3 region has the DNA TGTGCCAGCAGTAGTTCGGGGGGAAACTATGGCTACACCTTC.